This T cell receptor (beta chain) was captured in a study of blood T cell repertoires in COVID-19. Enrollment of patients from Seattle took place during active infection, with longitudinal follow-up. Methods used by the authors: Estimation of nucleated cell counts was performed using reference gene primer amplification. Some clones are missing from TCRdb's copy, which holds only in-frame ones; the method was immunoSEQ multiplex PCR. V and J calls and clone size are as listed in that table; D and trimming were resolved from the DNA. The top ten clones hold approximately 5.9% of a sample with some 110,000 clones, roughly 80% of them seen once. Notes on this clone: This sample includes further DNA sequences coding for the same CDR3.

This CDR3 has 14 amino acids. V gave up 5 bases and J gave up 0 bases, with 12 bases separating them. Per the germline V gene, CDR1 is SGHRS and CDR2 is YFSETQ. Sequenced input: peripheral blood. The genes are TRBV5-1 and TRBJ2-7, with unresolved D. The source is a man older than 75 with COVID-19, enrolled during active disease. CDR3 DNA sequence: TGCGCCAGCAGTCTTGACGCTAGCTCCTACGAGCAGTACTTC. This translates into CASSLDASSYEQYF.